The rows below give T cell receptor beta chains drawn from one sample of a study of T cells in Graves' hyperthyroidism and ophthalmopathy. Using its own MiXCR run on the multiplex PCR reads, TCRdb lists one record per CDR3 protein. Of over 250,000 distinct CDR3 sequences in the sample, around a quarter are singletons; the top ten hold 20% to 30%. Sequencing was done on a sample of blood. The origin of the receptors is a man between 35 and 55 years old with Graves' hyperthyroidism that later progressed to Graves' ophthalmopathy. CDR3s include the opening cysteine and the closing phenylalanine or tryptophan. The order of the fields is J gene, D gene, V gene, clone size, CDR3 DNA, CDR3 protein. The D gene is left open where the match is weak. Size is omitted from some rows. Given values are once, few, many or a class for expanded clones.

TRBJ2-5	-	TRBV4-1	many	TGCGCCAGCAGCCAAAATATCTTGGTGACCCAGTACTTC	CASSQNILVTQYF
TRBJ2-7	-	TRBV27	many	TGTGCCAGCAGTTTATCCCCCTTATACGAGCAGTACTTC	CASSLSPLYEQYF
TRBJ2-7	TRBD1	TRBV18	few	TGTGCCAGCTCACAGAGACAGGGGGCTCTCTATATTTATGAGCAGTACTTC	CASSQRQGALYIYEQYF
TRBJ2-7	TRBD2	TRBV7-2	-	TGTGCCAGCAGCGAAAGACTAGCGGGAGGTGGAGAGCAGTACTTC	CASSERLAGGGEQYF
TRBJ2-2	TRBD2	TRBV6-4	-	TGTGCCAGCAGTGACAGTCGAGCGGGAGGATGGGTCACCGGGGAGCTGTTTTTT	CASSDSRAGGWVTGELFF
TRBJ2-2	-	TRBV7-8	many	TGTGCCAGCAGCTTGAGGGTGACCCGGGAGCTGTTTTTT	CASSLRVTRELFF
TRBJ2-5	-	TRBV5-1	many	TGCGCCAGCAGCGGGACTTGGGAGACCCAGTACTTC	CASSGTWETQYF
TRBJ1-5	TRBD1	TRBV19	many	TGTGCCAGTAGTATAGCGGGGGACAGAGGTGGCGGTCAGCCCCAGCATTTT	CASSIAGDRGGGQPQHF
TRBJ1-2	-	TRBV6-1	-	TGTGCCAGCTGTGAGAACCCGTCGGACTATGGCTACACCTTC	CASCENPSDYGYTF
TRBJ1-2	-	TRBV7-3	many	TGTGCCAGCAGCCCGACAGCCAACTATGGCTACACCTTC	CASSPTANYGYTF
TRBJ1-2	-	TRBV28	many	TGTGCCAGCAGCGACACCTATGGCTACACCTTC	CASSDTYGYTF
TRBJ2-7	TRBD2	TRBV6-2/TRBV6-3	many	TGTGCCAGCATTGGCGGGGGAGATTTGGCGCAGTACTTC	CASIGGGDLAQYF
TRBJ1-1	TRBD1	TRBV29-1	-	TGCAGCGTTGGTCGGACAGGGCTAACTGAAGCTTTCTTT	CSVGRTGLTEAFF
TRBJ1-1	-	TRBV28	-	TGTGCCACTCGACAGGCCTGGGGCACTGAAGCTTTCTTT	CATRQAWGTEAFF
TRBJ1-2	TRBD1	TRBV2	many	TGTGCCAGCAGTGAATTCCGACAGGGGGATATCTATGGCTACACCTTC	CASSEFRQGDIYGYTF
TRBJ2-2	TRBD2	TRBV2	many	TGTGCCAGCAGTGGCCCACTAGCGGGGGTAGGGGAGCTGTTTTTT	CASSGPLAGVGELFF
TRBJ1-1	-	TRBV20-1	many	TGCAGTGCCCGGGGGGGGAACACTGAAGCTTTCTTT	CSARGGNTEAFF
TRBJ1-3	-	TRBV7-8	-	TGTGCCAGCAGCTTAGCTAATAGGGGGAGCTCTGGAAACACCATATATTTT	CASSLANRGSSGNTIYF
TRBJ2-7	-	TRBV12-3/TRBV12-4	once	TGTGCCAGCAGTCGGGGGGGACAGCCCTTTTCCTACGAGCAGTACTTC	CASSRGGQPFSYEQYF
TRBJ2-4	-	TRBV4-1	many	TGCGCCAGCAGCCAAGGAAACAAAAACATTCAGTACTTC	CASSQGNKNIQYF
TRBJ1-1	TRBD1	TRBV27	many	TGTGCCAGCAGTGGGAACAGGGGTAGAGAATCCGAAGCTTTCTTT	CASSGNRGRESEAFF
TRBJ2-7	TRBD1	TRBV12-3/TRBV12-4	-	TGTGCCAGCAGTTTCGACAGGGGGATCTACGAGCAGTACTTC	CASSFDRGIYEQYF
TRBJ1-5	-	TRBV11-2	many	TGTGCCAGCAGCTACACGAACTATGGCAATCAGCCCCAGCATTTT	CASSYTNYGNQPQHF
TRBJ1-2	-	TRBV28	many	TGTGCCAGCAGTTGGCATACAAACTATGGCTACACCTTC	CASSWHTNYGYTF
TRBJ2-7	-	TRBV20-1	many	TGCAGTGCTAGAAGGGCACCTATGTCCTACGAGCAGTACTTC	CSARRAPMSYEQYF
TRBJ1-1	TRBD1	TRBV7-9	many	TGTGCCAGCAGCTTAGTACAGGGGAAGAACACTGAAGCTTTCTTT	CASSLVQGKNTEAFF
TRBJ1-3	-	TRBV6-1	many	TGTGCCAGCAGTAAAGGACAGCGCTCTGGAAACACCATATATTTT	CASSKGQRSGNTIYF
TRBJ2-7	TRBD2	TRBV29-1	many	TGCAGCGTTGTAGGACTAGCGGGTTCCAGCTCCTACGAGCAGTACTTC	CSVVGLAGSSSYEQYF
TRBJ1-1	-	TRBV6-2/TRBV6-3	many	TGTGCCAGCAGTGGAGGACAGTTTCTAGGCGAATCGGCTTTCTTT	CASSGGQFLGESAFF
TRBJ1-1	TRBD1	TRBV28	many	TGTGCCACGAACCGGGACAGGATGAACACTGAAGCTTTCTTT	CATNRDRMNTEAFF
TRBJ2-7	TRBD2	TRBV12-3/TRBV12-4	many	TGTGCCAGCAGTTCCCATGGCGGGAGCTACGAGCAGTACTTC	CASSSHGGSYEQYF
TRBJ2-7	TRBD2	TRBV27	-	TGTGCCAGCAGCTTAGGACTAGACATTCCCTACGAGCAGTACTTC	CASSLGLDIPYEQYF
TRBJ2-4	-	TRBV4-1	many	TGCGCCAGCAGCCAAGCGGGGGCTGGAAACATTCAGTACTTC	CASSQAGAGNIQYF
TRBJ2-2	-	TRBV12-3/TRBV12-4	many	TGTGCCAGCAGTTTAACCGGGACCACCGGGGAGCTGTTTTTT	CASSLTGTTGELFF
TRBJ1-3	-	TRBV4-2	-	TGTGCCAGCAGCCAAGATTTCGGTATTGCTGGAAACACCATATATTTT	CASSQDFGIAGNTIYF
TRBJ2-7	-	TRBV9	many	TGTGCCAGCAGCATAGGCGGGACCTACGAGCAGTACTTC	CASSIGGTYEQYF
TRBJ2-5	-	TRBV30	many	TGTGCCTGGAGTTGGTCTAGTCAAGAGACCCAGTACTTC	CAWSWSSQETQYF
TRBJ2-4	-	TRBV6-5	many	TGTGCCAGCAGTTACGTCAGCGGGCGGGACATTCAGTACTTC	CASSYVSGRDIQYF
TRBJ2-7	TRBD1	TRBV12-5	few	TGTGCTAGTGGCTACAGGGGCGATCCCTCCTACGAGCAGTACTTC	CASGYRGDPSYEQYF
TRBJ2-3	-	TRBV12-3/TRBV12-4	many	TGTGCCAGCAGTCCCCCTTTTGTGCCCGATACGCAGTATTTT	CASSPPFVPDTQYF
TRBJ1-1	TRBD1	TRBV5-1	many	TGCGCCAGCAGCAGGACGGGACAGACTATGAACACTGAAGCTTTCTTT	CASSRTGQTMNTEAFF
TRBJ2-2	-	TRBV27	many	TGTGCCAGCACCCCTGTGAACACCGGGGAGCTGTTTTTT	CASTPVNTGELFF